This T cell receptor (beta chain) was sequenced in a study of blood T cell repertoires in COVID-19. Clones were read by immunoSEQ multiplex PCR, and TCRdb kept only the in-frame ones, dropping some. The data show approximately 81,000 clones, 91% seen once. Trimming at V came to 6 bases and at J to 5 bases, leaving 3 bases not matched to a gene. Germline lookup yields CDR1 KGHSH and CDR2 LQKENI. CDR3 length: 14 amino acids. This clonotype was sampled from a woman aged 45-65 years in a cohort sampled during active COVID-19. Sequences were obtained from peripheral blood. The rearrangement uses TRBV18 and TRBJ1-6; TRBD1 matches at 8 bases. This chain's CDR3 is CASSRDRNNSPLHF. CDR3 bases: TGTGCCAGCTCCCGGGACAGGAATAATTCACCCCTCCACTTT.